This passage covers 7 T cell receptor beta chains from one sample sequenced in a study of T-cell memory formation after mild COVID-19. TCRdb re-analysed the 5' RACE reads in MiXCR, keeping a single row per CDR3 protein. Of around 530,000 distinct CDR3 sequences in the sample, about a fifth are singletons; the top ten hold about 8.7%. Input material: PBMCs or a T cell subset sorted from them (not recorded which). Receptors were obtained from an adult woman who had mild COVID-19 (a few samples of this study predate the infection). Cell type and time point are not known.

The chain links TRBV11-2 to TRBJ2-1; D remains ambiguous. The CDR3 has 14 amino acids. From germline, CDR1 is SGHAT and CDR2 FQNNGV. The V gene lost 6 bases and the J gene lost 0 bases, with 9 bases spanning the gap. CDR3 sequence: CASSRLTSYNEQFF. The CDR3 nucleotides are TGTGCCAGCAGTCGACTGACCTCCTACAATGAGCAGTTCTTC.

V and J are TRBV4-1 and TRBJ1-1; no definite D call. V was pared by 4 bases and J by 2 bases, with 14 bases between. Per germline, CDR1 MGHRA and CDR2 YSYEKL. The CDR3 is made up of 15 amino acids. CDR3 bases: TGCGCCAGCAGCCGATATGCAGGAGTAAACACTGAAGCTTTCTTT. Residues: CASSRYAGVNTEAFF.

The chain employs TRBV5-1 and TRBJ2-3; TRBD1 or TRBD2 may be the D gene (5 bases each). Germline lookup yields CDR1 SGHRS and CDR2 YFSETQ. There are 17 residues in the CDR3. The V end lost 0 bases, the J end lost 2 bases, and 16 bases lay between the germline ends. In DNA, the CDR3 is TGCGCCAGCAGCTTGGCCGGGACGCCGGAGTACACAGATACGCAGTATTTT. Protein sequence: CASSLAGTPEYTDTQYF.

This clonotype was detected only a few times. The CDR3 nucleotides read TGTGCCAGCAGTTACTACAGGGTCAGGAGAGGAAACATTCAGTACTTC. Amino acid sequence: CASSYYRVRRGNIQYF. V and J are TRBV6-6 and TRBJ2-4; D may be TRBD1 (6 bases). V lost 1 base and J lost 6, with 16 bases in between. This CDR3 region has 16 residues. The germline V gene has CDR1 MNHNY and CDR2 SVGAGI (reference sequence).

The count of this clonotype is one. The J gene is TRBJ1-1, the V gene TRBV20-1; no clear D. This CDR3 spans 13 amino acids. CDR1 and CDR2 from the germline V gene are DFQATT and SNEGSKA (reference sequence). Trimming removed 1 base at V and 5 bases at J, with 11 bases between. CDR3 loop: CSARVPGGTEAFF. In nucleotides, the CDR3 is TGCAGTGCTAGAGTTCCGGGTGGAACTGAAGCTTTCTTT.

This clonotype has more than one count but fewer than ten. The J gene is TRBJ2-1, the V gene TRBV6-2 or TRBV6-3; D may be TRBD2 (6 bases). CDR1 is MNHEY and CDR2 is SVGEGT in the germline V gene. The length of the CDR3 is 14 residues. V was shortened by 0 bases and J by 9 bases, with 12 bases between the two germline ends. The CDR3 region is CASSYSRGGIEQFF. The CDR3 region has the DNA TGTGCCAGCAGTTACTCGCGGGGCGGGATTGAGCAGTTCTTC.

The V and J genes are TRBV12-3 or TRBV12-4 and TRBJ2-1, with TRBD2 identical over 11 bases. This CDR3 is 15 amino acids long. Trimming removed 5 bases from V and 4 bases from J; junction bases left unmatched: 4. The CDR3 nucleotides are TGTGCCAGCAGTCTTAGCGGGAGGGCGTACAATGAGCAGTTCTTC. It translates to CASSLSGRAYNEQFF.